Reported below is one T cell receptor (beta chain). A few counts support this clonotype. Its antigen is still unknown. Base quality data are lacking; no much larger clone is found one base away. The CDR3 measures 15 amino acids from cysteine to phenylalanine. The CDR3 DNA has 45 bases and is translated from base 1. According to the germline V gene, CDR1 reads SGHTA and CDR2 reads FQGNSA. The germline V end is reduced by 2 bases and the J end by 3 bases; junction bases left unmatched: 2. The receptor library was made with RACE. The sequencing machine was a NextSeq 500. Library preparation attached unique molecular identifiers to individual cDNA molecules for quantitative, reproducible TCR counting. From each blood RNA sample, both TCR alpha and TCR beta chains were sequenced. The published analysis was carried out like this. Samples had a median of 95,638 TCRs, with a range from roughly 23,224 to 700,000. V, J and CDR3 annotation of the TCR reads was performed with the Decombinator software suite. To make PS versus PT1 abundance plots, every sample was subsampled to the same number of TCRs (28,000). Expanded TCRs were defined as absent before sensitization and observed at least eight times at the 2-week time point. TCRdb itself trimmed the public reads at Q25 with fastp, ran MiXCR and retained productive beta chains. Identical CDR3 proteins give one entry, which carries the most common genes and DNA. The authors' filters were not applied to this entry. The sample contains about 120,000 distinct CDR3 sequences, roughly 14% of them found a single time. About 3% of the sample is in the top ten clones.

Per the publication, the time point label means: pre-sensitization, week 0. The meaning of the sample's treatment or condition label: therapeutic diphenylcyclopropenone sensitization with weekly scalp DPC. At every patch-test visit, the blood draw took place before the patch test was put on. Patients were considered eligible if aged 18 to 70, diagnosed with alopecia and deemed suitable for DPC therapy, and patients were excluded if pregnant. Total RNA was isolated from unfractionated whole blood collected in Tempus Blood RNA tubes. These data belong to a study of human T cells and chemical hapten exposure (dated by TCRdb to the early 2020s). Background on the whole study: For sensitization, 2% DPC in acetone was applied to a roughly 2 cm by roughly 2 cm area of upper inner arm skin. Patients additionally received weekly therapeutic DPC doses to the scalp throughout the roughly 25-week study period. Patch testing was done on the upper back using Finn chambers containing 0.01% DPC, and results were scored after 6 days according to International Contact Dermatitis Research Group standards. The mostly female patient cohort included alopecia areata with under or over 50% scalp involvement, alopecia totalis and alopecia universalis. The libraries were sequenced as a pool, and the TCR yield per sample differed mostly because of small variations in library volumes within the pool. The study tracked peripheral blood TCR repertoire changes in vivo during primary and secondary sensitization to the hapten diphenylcyclopropenone (DPC) in alopecia patients. Patient blood was sampled pre-sensitization (week 0) and at 2, 6 and about 24 weeks after DPC sensitization. About 28 alopecia patients gave blood for TCR sequencing at one to four time points (pre-sensitization, 2, 6 and 24 weeks).

The investigation overall reported the following: Alopecia, a presumed autoimmune disease, was present in all patients, so the immune response of the patients might differ from that of healthy individuals. Repeated subsampling changed both the strength of the expansion versus patch-test correlation and the threshold at which that correlation became significant. Compared with pre-sensitization or healthy control sets, expanded TCRs formed significantly more large CDR3 similarity clusters, which is consistent with antigen-driven responses. Patch test score was positively correlated with the number of PT1 expanded TCRs, with significance at thresholds 8, 16 and 32 but not at 4. The number of TCRs above 1 in 1000 frequency did not change with DPC sensitization; there was no evidence of global repertoire structure alterations.

The receptor comes from a woman between 18 and 29 years old with alopecia areata. Some clones in this sample may be carry-over from other donors' samples. The rearranged chain carries TRBV7-2 and TRBJ2-7; 12 bases in the middle match TRBD2. This material consisted of whole blood, taken in connection with sensitization to the hapten diphenylcyclopropenone (DPC). Here is the DNA: TGTGCCAGCAGCTTACGGACTAGCGGGGACTACGAGCAGTACTTC. Its protein product is CASSLRTSGDYEQYF.